The 9 T cell receptor beta chains in this list originate from one sample, sequenced in a study of STAT3 mutations in large granular lymphocyte leukemia. Whole-study findings and limits: In T-cell large granular lymphocyte leukemia, about half of patients showed multiple immunodominant subclonotypes.

The data were produced by immunoSEQ multiplex PCR, yet TCRdb's version contains in-frame clones alone and is incomplete. The sample lists around 5,400 clones, about 95% occurring once. No antigen has been assigned to these receptors. The material sequenced was peripheral blood mononuclear cells. The receptor set was obtained from a man in his sixties with T-cell large granular lymphocyte leukemia. Some clones in this sample may be carry-over from other donors' samples.

The chain joins TRBV5-4 to TRBJ2-7; D is unresolved. This CDR3 is built from 14 residues. Between the trimmed V and J ends, which lost 0 bases and 2 bases, there was a span of 9 bases. The germline CDR1 and CDR2 sequences are SGHNT and YYREEE (reference sequence). Here the CDR3 reads CASSLGVSTYEQYF. CDR3 nucleotides: TGTGCCAGCAGCTTGGGGGTTTCGACCTACGAGCAGTACTTC.

The CDR3 loop reads CASSLVSTTVYEQYF. The CDR3 DNA reads TGTGCCAGCAGCTTGGTGTCCACGACTGTCTACGAGCAGTACTTC. V usage is TRBV5-5 and J usage is TRBJ2-7; D unclear. The CDR3 is made up of 15 amino acids. The V end was cut by 0 bases, the J end by 3 bases, with 13 bases between. Per the germline V gene, CDR1 is SGHKS and CDR2 is YYEKEE (reference sequence).

V usage is TRBV19 and J usage is TRBJ2-1; D may correspond to TRBD1 or TRBD2 (5 bases each). The germline V gene has CDR1 LNHDA and CDR2 SQIVND (reference sequence). This CDR3 has 14 amino acids. Trimming shortened V by 6 bases and J by 6 bases, and 15 bases separated the two germline ends. The CDR3 region has the DNA TGTGCCAGTAGACACTTGTCCGGGGCCAATGAGCAGTTCTTC. Translation gives CASRHLSGANEQFF. The full variable domain, completed using reference TRBV19 and TRBJ2-1, is DGGITQSPKYLFRKEGQNVTLSCEQNLNHDAMYWYRQDPGQGLRLIYYSQIVNDFQKGDIAEGYSVSREKKESFPLTVTSAQKNPTAFYLCASRHLSGANEQFFGPGTRLTVL.

This chain connects TRBV4-1 to TRBJ2-1; D is ambiguous. The V end lost 0 bases, the J end lost 1 base, and 7 bases lay between the germline ends. CDR3 size: 15 residues. Germline V gene lookup returns CDR1 MGHRA and CDR2 YSYEKL. Here the CDR3 DNA reads TGCGCCAGCAGCCAAGATCCGGTTTCCTACAATGAGCAGTTCTTC. It translates to CASSQDPVSYNEQFF.

V and J are TRBV18 and TRBJ1-4; TRBD1 might be the D (5 bases). The CDR3 loop spans 15 amino acids. V dropped 3 bases and J dropped 5 bases, with 13 bases sitting between them. In germline, CDR1 is KGHSH, CDR2 LQKENI. The CDR3 DNA follows: TGTGCCAGCTCACCTGTCGGGGGGAAGAATGAAAAACTGTTTTTT. Translating gives CASSPVGGKNEKLFF.

This clone was seen more than once but under ten times. The chain couples TRBV4-3 to TRBJ2-7; TRBD2 matches at 7 bases. With V trimmed by 0 bases and J by 6 bases, 14 bases remained unmatched. The length of the CDR3 is 17 residues. Germline values: CDR1 LGHNA, CDR2 YSLEER. The CDR3 sequence: CASSQERATAGKVEQYF. The CDR3 DNA reads as TGCGCCAGCAGCCAAGAGAGGGCGACAGCGGGGAAAGTCGAGCAGTACTTC.

V gene TRBV7-9 combines with J gene TRBJ2-7, with TRBD2 matching 7 bases. This CDR3 contains 19 residues. Germline V gene lookup returns CDR1 SEHNR and CDR2 FQNEAQ (reference sequence). V trimming: 0 bases; J trimming: 0 bases; junction bases outside the gene matches: 14. Written as DNA, the CDR3 is TGTGCCAGCAGCTTAGCGCTTGCGTTTATGGCGGGAGACTCCTACGAGCAGTACTTC. It specifies CASSLALAFMAGDSYEQYF.

This chain uses TRBV5-8 with TRBJ1-1, with D unresolved. The CDR3 runs to 11 residues. The V gene lost 0 bases and the J gene lost 11 bases, with 8 bases spanning the gap. CDR1 is SGHTS, CDR2 YDEGEE, per germline. The CDR3 DNA reads TGTGCCAGCAGCTTGGTGGGAGCGGCTTTCTTT. Its protein product is CASSLVGAAFF. Combining the CDR3 with reference TRBV5-8 and TRBJ1-1 gives the whole variable domain EAGVTQSPTHLIKTRGQQATLRCSPISGHTSVYWYQQALGLGLQFLLWYDEGEERNRGNFPPRFSGRQFPNYSSELNVNALELEDSALYLCASSLVGAAFFGQGTRLTVV.

This rearrangement joins TRBV7-2 to TRBJ2-1, with 8 bases identical to TRBD2. V gave up 3 bases and J gave up 4 bases; unmatched junction bases: 2. The germline V gene encodes CDR1 SGHTA and CDR2 FQGNSA. The CDR3 extends over 14 amino acids. The CDR3 DNA reads TGTGCCAGCAGCTTTAGCGGGATGTACAATGAGCAGTTCTTC. Amino acids: CASSFSGMYNEQFF.